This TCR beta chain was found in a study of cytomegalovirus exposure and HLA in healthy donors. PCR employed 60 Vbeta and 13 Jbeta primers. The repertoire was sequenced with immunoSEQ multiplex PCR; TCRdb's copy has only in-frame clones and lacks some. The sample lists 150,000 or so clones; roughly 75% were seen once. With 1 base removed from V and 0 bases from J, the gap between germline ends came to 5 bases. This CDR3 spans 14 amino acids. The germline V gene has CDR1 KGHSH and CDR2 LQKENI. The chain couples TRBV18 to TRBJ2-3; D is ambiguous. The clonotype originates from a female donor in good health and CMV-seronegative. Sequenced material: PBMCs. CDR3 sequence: CASSPRVSTDTQYF. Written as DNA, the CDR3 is TGTGCCAGCTCACCACGAGTTAGCACAGATACGCAGTATTTT.